Shown below are 26 T cell receptor beta chains from a single sample sequenced in a study of CD8+ T cells in alopecia areata. Combined cutaneous lymph node cells underwent sorting by CD4, CD8alpha, NKG2D, NKG2ACE and additional markers. Once RNA had been extracted, it was reverse transcribed into cDNA to act as the sequencing template. The assay was immunoSEQ multiplex PCR, and TCRdb's table has in-frame clones only and misses some. The repertoire consists of approximately 300,000 clones, none detected only once. Material: CD4+ T cells sorted from a lymph node. The receptors were sampled from a C3H/HeJ mouse with alopecia areata. For the strain, the MHC haplotype given is H2-k.

Comments on this clone: Genes and germline come from the mouse. The read halts 4 residues ahead of the CDR3 end, with the missing end drawn from the germline J gene. The sample holds other DNA sequences that translate to the same CDR3. The chain couples TRBV13-2 to TRBJ2-3; the match to TRBD2 covers 8 bases. The junction had 3 bases not matched to a gene; V was cut back by 3 bases and J by 0 bases. CDR1 NNHNN and CDR2 SYGAGS come from the germline V gene (reference sequence). The CDR3 has 15 amino acids. The sequenced part of the CDR3 DNA is TGTGCCAGCGGTGCCGGGGGGGCGAGTGCAGAA. This translates into CASGAGGASAE. The CDR3 in full is CASGAGGASAETLYF.

Turning to this clone: Gene names are mouse gene names. Coverage ceases 4 residues before the CDR3 finishes, and the germline J gene fills in the end. The rearrangement links TRBV13-3 to TRBJ2-7, with 14 bases fitting TRBD2. In germline, CDR1 is NNHDY, CDR2 SYVADS. CDR3 length equals 15 residues. The CDR3 here is CASSDWDWGGNEQYF. The CDR3 bases that were read are TGTGCCAGCAGTGATTGGGACTGGGGGGGCAAT.

This clone was seen only a few times. Gene names and germline match the mouse. The CDR3 goes on 4 residues after the read ends, and that part is filled in from the germline J gene. The chain employs TRBV29 and TRBJ2-3, with D possibly TRBD2 on 7 matching bases. CDR1 is MSHET, CDR2 SYDVDS, per germline. The V and J ends lost 6 bases and 1 base respectively, with 14 bases between them. The length of the CDR3 is 15 residues. The CDR3 here is CASRWGAGGAETLYF. The DNA read from the CDR3 is TGTGCTAGCAGGTGGGGGGCTGGGGGTGCAGAA.

This clone was seen at least ten times. Gene names denote mouse genes. The read ends 4 residues before the CDR3 terminus; that terminus is restored from the germline J gene. The chain has TRBV13-1 and TRBJ2-3; 10 nucleotides agree with TRBD1. Germline values: CDR1 NSHNY, CDR2 SYGAGN. This CDR3 has 14 residues. CDR3 in amino acids: CASSEGTGVETLYF. The sequenced part of the CDR3 DNA is TGTGCCAGCAGTGAGGGGACAGGGGTAGAA.

This clone was detected many times. Mouse gene names apply. The read stops 4 residues short of the end of the CDR3; the missing end is completed from the germline J gene. The same CDR3 can be traced to other DNA sequences in this sample. The J gene is TRBJ2-2, the V gene TRBV13-1, with TRBD1 identical over 9 bases. This CDR3 is 16 amino acids long. Germline lookup yields CDR1 NSHNY and CDR2 SYGAGN. The V and J ends lost 0 bases and 2 bases, in that order; junction bases with no gene match: 2. The DNA read from the CDR3 is TGTGCCAGCAGTGATGCTGGGACAGGGAACACCGGG. Translated, it gives CASSDAGTGNTG. The CDR3 as a whole reads CASSDAGTGNTGQLYF.

The table lists this clone with a few counts. Gene names and germline refer to mouse. The CDR3 end falls 3 residues outside the read, so it is completed with the germline J gene. The chain recombines TRBV31 with TRBJ1-6; 7 nucleotides align to TRBD1. TRBJ1-6 carries the ORF label, with uncertain function. The CDR3 consists of 14 residues. V shed 3 bases, J shed 5 bases, and the junction held 4 bases outside the gene matches. The V gene's germline CDR1 is GKSSPN and CDR2 SITVG. The chain's CDR3 is CAWSRGQNNSPLYF. The CDR3 DNA, read in part, is TGTGCCTGGAGCCGGGGACAGAATAATTCGCCC.

Concerning this clone itself: Gene names denote mouse genes. The read terminates 4 residues before the CDR3 end, so the remaining end is supplied by the germline J gene. V gene TRBV19 combines with J gene TRBJ2-5; 7 bases are a match to TRBD1. V lost 5 bases to trimming and J lost 2 bases; unmatched junction nucleotides: 2. CDR3 length: 13 amino acids. Germline values: CDR1 FNHDT, CDR2 SITEND (reference sequence). CDR3 DNA (partial): TGTGCCAGCAGACAGGGGACCCAAGAC. Protein: CASRQGTQD. The entire CDR3 protein reads CASRQGTQDTQYF.

Concerning this clone itself: Gene labels here are mouse ones. The read ends 4 residues early relative to the CDR3; the germline J gene fills the gap. The rearrangement uses TRBV19 and TRBJ2-5, with TRBD1 as a possible D gene (6 bases). This CDR3 has 13 amino acids. Germline loops: CDR1 FNHDT, CDR2 SITEND (reference sequence). The V gene lost 9 bases and the J gene lost 0 bases, with 11 bases spanning the gap. CDR3 sequence: CATTGFNQDTQYF. The DNA read from the CDR3 is TGTGCCACTACAGGGTTTAACCAAGAC.

A remark on this clone: Gene names are mouse gene names. The CDR3 extends 4 residues past the end of the read, so its final part is completed from the germline J gene. V and J are TRBV31 and TRBJ1-2; 10 nucleotides line up with TRBD1. Trimming took 5 bases from V and 2 from J; bases not matched to a gene: 5. Germline V CDR1 and CDR2: GKSSPN, SITVG. The CDR3 sequence is 14 residues long. The CDR3 loop reads CAWGRDRGNSDYTF. The CDR3 bases that were read are TGTGCCTGGGGCCGGGACAGGGGTAACTCC.

Of note for this clone: The listed genes are named as in mouse. The sequenced fragment ends 4 residues before the CDR3 boundary, so the rest is inferred from the germline J gene. The sample contains more than one DNA sequence encoding this CDR3. The rearrangement joins TRBV13-2 to TRBJ2-7; D gene unclear. The CDR3 totals 13 residues. In germline, CDR1 is NNHNN, CDR2 SYGAGS (reference sequence). CDR3 DNA, as far as it was read: TGTGCCAGCGGTGATGCAGGCAATTAT. Translated, it gives CASGDAGNY. The full CDR3 protein is CASGDAGNYEQYF.

This clone was detected only a few times. Here the gene names and germline are mouse. The read gets to within 4 residues of the CDR3 end, and the germline J gene fills in the rest. At the DNA level, this CDR3 is encoded by other sequences in the same sample as well. V gene TRBV1 combines with J gene TRBJ1-1; 8 bases match TRBD1. Germline V gene lookup returns CDR1 NSQYPW and CDR2 LRSPGD (reference sequence). The CDR3 loop spans 12 amino acids. The sequenced CDR3 bases are TGCACCTGCAGTGCGACAGGGGTA. Amino acid sequence: CTCSATGV. The entire CDR3 reads CTCSATGVEVFF.

Worth noting for this clone: Mouse germline and gene names are used. The read ends 4 residues before the CDR3 terminus; that terminus is restored from the germline J gene. The chain has TRBV13-1 and TRBJ2-3; 10 positions agree with TRBD2. The CDR3 extends over 14 amino acids. Germline V lookup: CDR1 NSHNY, CDR2 SYGAGN. Germline trimming cut 5 bases from V and 4 bases from J; bases unmatched to any gene: 4. This CDR3 is CASRPGLGTETLYF. Incomplete CDR3 DNA: TGTGCCAGCAGACCGGGACTGGGGACAGAA.

This clone was counted a few times. Gene and germline names: mouse. The sequence runs out 4 residues before the end of the CDR3; the remainder is reconstructed from the germline J gene. V usage is TRBV19 and J usage is TRBJ1-1; no reliable D call. This CDR3 has 12 residues. Germline loops: CDR1 FNHDT, CDR2 SITEND (reference sequence). CDR3 in amino acids: CASSPSQAEVFF. The CDR3 bases that were read are TGTGCCAGCAGCCCTAGTCAGGCA. The variable domain in full, completed from reference TRBV19 and TRBJ1-1, reads GGIITQTPKFLIGQEGQKLTLKCQQNFNHDTMYWYRQDSGKGLRLIYYSITENDLQKGDLSEGYDASREKKSSFSLTVTSAQKNEMAVFLCASSPSQAEVFFGKGTRLTVV.

As regards this clone: Germline and genes: mouse. The sequenced fragment ends 3 residues before the CDR3 boundary, so the rest is inferred from the germline J gene. Other nucleotide sequences from this sample produce the same CDR3. The J gene is TRBJ1-6, the V gene TRBV19, with a weak D call TRBD1 (6 bases). TRBJ1-6 is labeled an ORF, and its function is uncertain. The CDR3 consists of 14 residues. The germline gives CDR1 FNHDT, CDR2 SITEND (reference sequence). The V gene lost 5 bases and the J gene lost 4 bases, with 10 bases spanning the gap. The CDR3 DNA, read in part, is TGTGCCAGCAGCAAGGGACAATATAATTCGCCC. Amino acids: CASSKGQYNSP. The CDR3 in full is CASSKGQYNSPLYF.

This clone occurred a few times. A single base separates this from a much larger clone, so it may be a read error. Gene and germline names: mouse. The DNA ends 4 residues before the CDR3 does, and the rest of the CDR3 is filled in from the germline J gene. The V gene is TRBV13-3, the J gene TRBJ1-2; D ambiguous. CDR3 length: 13 amino acids. V lost 2 bases to trimming and J lost 0 bases, with 5 bases between them. Germline V gene data show CDR1 as NNHDY and CDR2 as SYVADS. The CDR3 reads CASSDQSNSDYTF. The covered CDR3 bases are TGTGCCAGCAGTGACCAGTCAAACTCC.

This clone was detected only a few times. The listed genes are named as in mouse. The read terminates 4 residues before the CDR3 end, so the remaining end is supplied by the germline J gene. Other DNA sequences in the sample encode the same CDR3. The V call is TRBV13-2, the J call TRBJ2-7; 10 nucleotides align to TRBD1. CDR1 and CDR2 from the germline V gene are NNHNN and SYGAGS (reference sequence). V shed 3 bases and J 3 bases; nucleotides not matched to a gene: 0. There are 13 residues in the CDR3. The sequenced CDR3 bases are TGTGCCAGCGGTGGGACAGGGGGCTAT. Translation: CASGGTGGY. The full CDR3 is CASGGTGGYEQYF.

This clone was counted between two and nine times. Gene names follow the mouse nomenclature. The read ends 4 residues shy of where the CDR3 ends; the end is completed using the germline J gene. The chain uses TRBV17 and TRBJ1-1; 7 nucleotides align to TRBD1. The CDR3 consists of 16 residues. Losses at the gene ends were 0 bases for V and 3 bases for J; bases not matched to a gene: 7. Germline CDR1 and CDR2: MNHDT and YYDKIL. CDR3 DNA, as far as it was read: TGTGCTAGCAGTAGAGATCAGGGGGAAGGGGACACA. Protein: CASSRDQGEGDT. The CDR3 reads in full as CASSRDQGEGDTEVFF.

In the case of this clone: The gene symbols are mouse symbols. The read falls 4 residues short of the CDR3 end, and the missing part is taken from the germline J gene. The V call is TRBV1, the J call TRBJ2-2; the match to TRBD2 covers 9 bases. This CDR3 has 15 amino acids. The V and J ends lost 5 bases and 1 base, in that order; junction bases with no gene match: 2. Per germline, CDR1 NSQYPW and CDR2 LRSPGD (reference sequence). CDR3: CTCSWTGVNTGQLYF. CDR3 DNA (partial): TGCACCTGCAGTTGGACTGGGGTAAACACCGGG.

To note about this clone: Germline and genes here are mouse. Other DNA sequences within the sample encode an identical CDR3. CDR3: CTCSAGQFYAEQFF. The covered CDR3 bases are TGCACCTGCAGTGCCGGACAGTTCTATGCT. This chain joins TRBV1 and TRBJ2-1; D is possibly TRBD1 (6 bases). The read comes to an end 4 residues before the CDR3 does, leaving the germline J gene to fill in the end. V lost 3 bases and J 3 bases, leaving 9 bases between the germline ends. The CDR3 totals 14 residues. CDR1 and CDR2 from the germline V gene are NSQYPW and LRSPGD (reference sequence).

Notes on this clone: The gene names given are mouse names. Read data end 4 residues before the CDR3 end; the end is taken from the germline J gene. V and J are TRBV13-3 and TRBJ1-1; unclear D gene. The CDR3 extends over 11 amino acids. V lost 6 bases, J lost 3 bases, and 6 bases lay in between. Germline CDR1 reads NNHDY; CDR2 reads SYVADS. The CDR3 is CASTTDTEVFF. CDR3 bases read: TGTGCCAGCACCACAGACACA.

This clone was picked up many times. Here the gene names and germline are mouse. Sequencing ends 3 residues short of the CDR3 end; the germline J gene provides the rest. The chain recombines TRBV1 with TRBJ1-6, with D possibly TRBD1 on 5 matching bases. TRBJ1-6 is sorted into the ORF group, with uncertain function. CDR3 size: 15 residues. V was clipped by 0 bases and J by 3 bases, with 6 bases between them. Germline V CDR1 and CDR2: NSQYPW, LRSPGD (reference sequence). CDR3 region: CTCSAEDNYNSPLYF. The sequenced part of the CDR3 DNA is TGCACCTGCAGTGCAGAGGACAACTATAATTCGCCC.

As for this clone: Gene names are the mouse ones. The observed sequence ends 4 residues before the CDR3 terminus, with the missing tail filled in from the germline J gene. V gene TRBV13-2 combines with J gene TRBJ2-3, with TRBD1 matching over 8 bases. The CDR3 is 16 residues long. Germline loops: CDR1 NNHNN, CDR2 SYGAGS (reference sequence). Trimming took 1 base from V and 2 from J; bases not matched to a gene: 6. CDR3 sequence reads: CASGDKRQGTAETLYF. CDR3 DNA (partial): TGTGCCAGCGGTGATAAGAGACAGGGGACTGCAGAA.

Note on this clone: Germline and genes here are mouse. The read finishes 4 residues shy of the CDR3 end, and the germline J gene is used to complete it. The rearrangement joins TRBV13-2 to TRBJ2-5; TRBD2 aligns across 9 bases. The ends lost 0 bases at V and 3 bases at J; junction bases unmatched: 5. Germline V gives CDR1 NNHNN, CDR2 SYGAGS (reference sequence). CDR3 length: 16 amino acids. Here the CDR3 reads CASGDARDWDQDTQYF. The DNA read from the CDR3 is TGTGCCAGCGGTGATGCGAGGGACTGGGATCAAGAC.

Worth noting for this clone: Gene names and germline match the mouse. The read terminates 4 residues before the CDR3 end, so the remaining end is supplied by the germline J gene. This chain connects TRBV13-1 to TRBJ2-5; a weak D match, TRBD1 (6 bases). This CDR3 region has 12 residues. The germline gives CDR1 NSHNY, CDR2 SYGAGN. The CDR3 sequence: CASSVRGDTQYF. The part of the CDR3 DNA that was read is TGTGCCAGCAGTGTCAGGGGAGAC.

Remarks on this clone: Possible read error: a much larger clone is one base away. Mouse germline and gene names are used. The read terminates 4 residues ahead of where the CDR3 ends, so the germline J gene completes it. This chain connects TRBV13-3 to TRBJ1-2; possible D gene TRBD1, 5 bases. In germline, CDR1 is NNHDY, CDR2 SYVADS. The CDR3 is 14 residues long. Deletions cut 0 bases from V and 0 bases from J, with 6 bases between. The part of the CDR3 DNA that was read is TGTGCCAGCAGTGATGTCAGGGCAAACTCC. Translating it yields CASSDVRANS. The entire CDR3 sequence reads CASSDVRANSDYTF.

This clone turned up a few times. Mouse gene names and germline throughout. Read sequence stops 4 residues before the CDR3 end, and the germline J gene provides the missing end. The V gene is TRBV19, the J gene TRBJ2-3, with 9 positions matching TRBD2. J gave up 0 bases and V 5 bases, and 4 bases lay outside the gene matches. Looked up from germline, CDR1 is FNHDT and CDR2 is SITEND (reference sequence). There are 15 residues in the CDR3. CDR3 region: CASRGLGPSAETLYF. The sequenced CDR3 bases are TGTGCCAGCAGAGGACTGGGGCCTAGTGCAGAA. Full variable domain (rest looked up from reference TRBV19 and TRBJ2-3): GGIITQTPKFLIGQEGQKLTLKCQQNFNHDTMYWYRQDSGKGLRLIYYSITENDLQKGDLSEGYDASREKKSSFSLTVTSAQKNEMAVFLCASRGLGPSAETLYFGSGTRLTVL.